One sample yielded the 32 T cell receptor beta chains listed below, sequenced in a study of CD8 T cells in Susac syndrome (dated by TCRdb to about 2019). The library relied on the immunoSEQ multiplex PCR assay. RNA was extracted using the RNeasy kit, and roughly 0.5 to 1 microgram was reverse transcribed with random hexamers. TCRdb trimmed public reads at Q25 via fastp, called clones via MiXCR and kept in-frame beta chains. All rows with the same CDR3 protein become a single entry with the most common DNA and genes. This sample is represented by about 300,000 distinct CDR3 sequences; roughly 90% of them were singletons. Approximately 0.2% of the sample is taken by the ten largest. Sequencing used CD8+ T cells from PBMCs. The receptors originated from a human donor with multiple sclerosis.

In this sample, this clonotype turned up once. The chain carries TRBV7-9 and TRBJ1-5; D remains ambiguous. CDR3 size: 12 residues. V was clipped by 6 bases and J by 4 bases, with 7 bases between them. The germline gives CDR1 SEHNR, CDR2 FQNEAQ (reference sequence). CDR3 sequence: CASSRDNQPQHF. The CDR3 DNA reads TGTGCCAGCAGTCGGGATAATCAGCCCCAGCATTTT.

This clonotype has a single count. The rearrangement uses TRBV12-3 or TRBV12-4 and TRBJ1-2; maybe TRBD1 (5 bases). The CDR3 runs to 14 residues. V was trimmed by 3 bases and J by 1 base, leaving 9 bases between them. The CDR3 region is CASSFARGNYGYTF. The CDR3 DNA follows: TGTGCCAGCAGTTTCGCAAGGGGTAACTATGGCTACACCTTC.

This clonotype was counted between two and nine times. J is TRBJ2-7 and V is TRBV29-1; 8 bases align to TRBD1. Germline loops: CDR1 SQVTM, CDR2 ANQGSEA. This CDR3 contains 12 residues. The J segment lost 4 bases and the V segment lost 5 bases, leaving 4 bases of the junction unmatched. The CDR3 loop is CSVLNRGYEQYF. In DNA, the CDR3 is TGCAGCGTTCTTAACAGGGGGTACGAGCAGTACTTC.

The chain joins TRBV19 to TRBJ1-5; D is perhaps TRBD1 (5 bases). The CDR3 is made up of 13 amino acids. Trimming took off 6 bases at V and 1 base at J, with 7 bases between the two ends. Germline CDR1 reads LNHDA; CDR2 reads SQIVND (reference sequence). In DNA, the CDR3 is TGTGCCAGTAGCGACAGCAGCAATCAGCCCCAGCATTTT. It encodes CASSDSSNQPQHF.

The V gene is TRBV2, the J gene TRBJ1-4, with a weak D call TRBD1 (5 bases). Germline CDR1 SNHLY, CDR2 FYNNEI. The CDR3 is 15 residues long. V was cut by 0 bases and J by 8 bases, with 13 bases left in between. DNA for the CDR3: TGTGCCAGCAGTGAAGCCGACCAGGGAGGGGAAAAACTGTTTTTT. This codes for CASSEADQGGEKLFF.

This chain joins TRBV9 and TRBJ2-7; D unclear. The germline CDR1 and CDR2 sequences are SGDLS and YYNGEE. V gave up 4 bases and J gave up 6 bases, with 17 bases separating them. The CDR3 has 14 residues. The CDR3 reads CASSPVDTVGEQYF. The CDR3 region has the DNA TGTGCCAGCAGCCCAGTTGACACAGTGGGCGAGCAGTACTTC.

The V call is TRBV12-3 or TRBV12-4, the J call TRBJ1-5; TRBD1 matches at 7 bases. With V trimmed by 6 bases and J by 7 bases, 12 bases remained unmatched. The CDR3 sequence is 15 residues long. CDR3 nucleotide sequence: TGTGCCAGCAGGAGCCCATTCCAGGGGGGACAGCCCCAGCATTTT. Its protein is CASRSPFQGGQPQHF.

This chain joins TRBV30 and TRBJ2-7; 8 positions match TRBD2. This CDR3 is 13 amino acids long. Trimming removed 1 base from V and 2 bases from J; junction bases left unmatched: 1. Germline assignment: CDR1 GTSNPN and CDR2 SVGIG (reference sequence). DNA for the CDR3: TGTGCCTGGAGTGCCGGGAGGGCCTACGAGCAGTACTTC. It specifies CAWSAGRAYEQYF.

DNA of the CDR3: TGTGCCAGCATTCCGGGGGACCTCACAGATACGCAGTATTTT. Residues: CASIPGDLTDTQYF. V and J are TRBV28 and TRBJ2-3; a weak D match, TRBD2 (6 bases). CDR3 length: 14 residues. Looked up from germline, CDR1 is MDHEN and CDR2 is SYDVKM. The V and J ends lost 7 bases and 2 bases respectively, with 13 bases between them.

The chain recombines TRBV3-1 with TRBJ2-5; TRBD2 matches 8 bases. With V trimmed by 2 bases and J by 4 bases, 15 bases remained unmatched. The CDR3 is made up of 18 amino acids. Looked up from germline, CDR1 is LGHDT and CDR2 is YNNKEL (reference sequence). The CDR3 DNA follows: TGTGCCAGCAGCCAAATCGGGTCGCAGCGGGAGATGGTAGAGACCCAGTACTTC. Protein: CASSQIGSQREMVETQYF.

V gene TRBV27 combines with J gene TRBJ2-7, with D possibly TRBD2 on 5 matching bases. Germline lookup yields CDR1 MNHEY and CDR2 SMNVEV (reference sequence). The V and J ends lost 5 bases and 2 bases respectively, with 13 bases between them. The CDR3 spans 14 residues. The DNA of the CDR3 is TGTGCCAGCAGTCCGAGGACTCCTGCCTACGAGCAGTACTTC. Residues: CASSPRTPAYEQYF.

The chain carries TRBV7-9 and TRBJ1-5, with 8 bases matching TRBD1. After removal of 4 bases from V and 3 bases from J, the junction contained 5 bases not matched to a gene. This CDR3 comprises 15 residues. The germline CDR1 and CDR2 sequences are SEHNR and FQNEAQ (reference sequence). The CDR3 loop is CASSSDRENNQPQHF. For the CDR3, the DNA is TGTGCCAGCAGCTCGGACAGGGAGAACAATCAGCCCCAGCATTTT.

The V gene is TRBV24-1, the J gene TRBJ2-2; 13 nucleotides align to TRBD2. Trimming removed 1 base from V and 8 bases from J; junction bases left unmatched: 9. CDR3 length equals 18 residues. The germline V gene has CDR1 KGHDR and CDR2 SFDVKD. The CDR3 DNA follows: TGTGCCACCAGTGATTTTCCCCGACTAGCGGGGGGTTCGGGGGAGCTGTTTTTT. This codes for CATSDFPRLAGGSGELFF.

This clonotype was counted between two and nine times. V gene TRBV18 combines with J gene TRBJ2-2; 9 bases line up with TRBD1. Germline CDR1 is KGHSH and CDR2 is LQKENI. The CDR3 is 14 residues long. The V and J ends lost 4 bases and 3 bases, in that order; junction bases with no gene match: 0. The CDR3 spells CASSRTGDTGELFF. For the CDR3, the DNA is TGTGCCAGCTCACGGACAGGGGACACCGGGGAGCTGTTTTTT.

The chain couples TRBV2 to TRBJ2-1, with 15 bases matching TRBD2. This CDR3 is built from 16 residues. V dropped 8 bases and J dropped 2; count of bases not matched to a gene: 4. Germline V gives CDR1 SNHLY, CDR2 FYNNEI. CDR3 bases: TGTGCCAGCGGACTAGCGGGGGGGCCCCCCTACAATGAGCAGTTCTTC. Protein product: CASGLAGGPPYNEQFF.

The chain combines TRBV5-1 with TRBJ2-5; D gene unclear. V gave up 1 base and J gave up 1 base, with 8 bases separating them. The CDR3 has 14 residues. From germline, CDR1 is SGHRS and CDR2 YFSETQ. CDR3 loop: CASSLYWAQETQYF. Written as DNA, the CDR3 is TGCGCCAGCAGCTTGTACTGGGCCCAAGAGACCCAGTACTTC.

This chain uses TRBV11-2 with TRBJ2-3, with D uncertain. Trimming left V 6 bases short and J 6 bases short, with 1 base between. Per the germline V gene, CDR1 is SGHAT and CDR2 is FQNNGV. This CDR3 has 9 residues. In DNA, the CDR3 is TGTGCCAGCAGGGATACGCAGTATTTT. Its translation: CASRDTQYF.

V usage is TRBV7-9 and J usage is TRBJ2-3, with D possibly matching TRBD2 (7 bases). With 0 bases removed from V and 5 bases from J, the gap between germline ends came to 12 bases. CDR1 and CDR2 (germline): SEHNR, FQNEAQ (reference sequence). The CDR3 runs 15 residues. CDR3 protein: CASSLAGGPKDTQYF. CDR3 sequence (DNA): TGTGCCAGCAGCTTAGCGGGGGGGCCAAAAGATACGCAGTATTTT.

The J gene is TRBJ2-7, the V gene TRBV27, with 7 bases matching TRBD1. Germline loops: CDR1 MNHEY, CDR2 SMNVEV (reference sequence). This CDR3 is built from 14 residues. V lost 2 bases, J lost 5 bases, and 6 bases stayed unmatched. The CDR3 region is CASSLDRAFNEQYF. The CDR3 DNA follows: TGTGCCAGCAGTTTAGACAGGGCTTTCAACGAGCAGTACTTC.

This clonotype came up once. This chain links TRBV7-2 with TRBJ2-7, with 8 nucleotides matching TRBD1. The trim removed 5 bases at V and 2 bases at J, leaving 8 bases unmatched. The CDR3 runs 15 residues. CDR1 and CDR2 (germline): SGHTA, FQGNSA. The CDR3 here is CASSPPGQVTYEQYF. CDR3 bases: TGTGCCAGCAGCCCCCCGGGACAGGTTACCTACGAGCAGTACTTC.

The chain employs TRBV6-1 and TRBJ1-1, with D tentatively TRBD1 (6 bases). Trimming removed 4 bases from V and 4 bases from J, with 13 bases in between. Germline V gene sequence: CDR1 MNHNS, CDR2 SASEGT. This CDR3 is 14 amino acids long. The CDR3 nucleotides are TGTGCCAGCAGTGGACAGGCCTGGGGCACTGAAGCTTTCTTT. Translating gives CASSGQAWGTEAFF.

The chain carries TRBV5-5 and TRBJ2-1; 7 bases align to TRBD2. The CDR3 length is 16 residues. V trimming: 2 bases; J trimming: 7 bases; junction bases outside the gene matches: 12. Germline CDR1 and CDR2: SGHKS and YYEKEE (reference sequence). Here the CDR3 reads CASSFSSGEPWNEQFF. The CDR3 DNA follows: TGTGCCAGCAGCTTTTCTAGCGGCGAGCCTTGGAATGAGCAGTTCTTC.

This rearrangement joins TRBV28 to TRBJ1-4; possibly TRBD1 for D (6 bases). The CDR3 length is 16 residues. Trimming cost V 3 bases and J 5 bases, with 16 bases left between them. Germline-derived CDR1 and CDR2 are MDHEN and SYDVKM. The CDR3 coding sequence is TGTGCCAGCAGTTTGCTCCGGGACACTGGGAATGAAAAACTGTTTTTT. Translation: CASSLLRDTGNEKLFF.

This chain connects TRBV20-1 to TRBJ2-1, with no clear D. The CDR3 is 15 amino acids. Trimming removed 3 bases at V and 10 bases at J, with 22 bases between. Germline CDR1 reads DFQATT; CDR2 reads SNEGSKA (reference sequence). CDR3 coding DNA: TGCAGTGCTAGTATAGAAGACCAACCCACACCAGAGCAGTTCTTC. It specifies CSASIEDQPTPEQFF.

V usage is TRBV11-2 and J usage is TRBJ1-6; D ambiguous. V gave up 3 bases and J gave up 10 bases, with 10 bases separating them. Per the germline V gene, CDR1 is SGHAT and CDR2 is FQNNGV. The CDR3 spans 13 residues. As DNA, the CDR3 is TGTGCCAGCAGCTTGGATGTGGCCTCACCCCTCCACTTT. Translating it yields CASSLDVASPLHF.

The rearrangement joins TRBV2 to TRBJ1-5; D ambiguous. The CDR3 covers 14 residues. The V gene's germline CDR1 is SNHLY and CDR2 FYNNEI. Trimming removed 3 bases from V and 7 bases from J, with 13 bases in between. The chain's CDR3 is CASSDPGVHQPQHF. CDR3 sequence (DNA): TGTGCCAGCAGTGACCCCGGGGTTCACCAGCCCCAGCATTTT.

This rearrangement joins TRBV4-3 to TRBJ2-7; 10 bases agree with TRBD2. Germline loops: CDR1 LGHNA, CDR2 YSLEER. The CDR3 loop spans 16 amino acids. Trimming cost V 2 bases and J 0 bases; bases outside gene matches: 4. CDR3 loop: CASSQTTSGFSYEQYF. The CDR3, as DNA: TGCGCCAGCAGCCAAACGACTAGCGGGTTCTCCTACGAGCAGTACTTC.

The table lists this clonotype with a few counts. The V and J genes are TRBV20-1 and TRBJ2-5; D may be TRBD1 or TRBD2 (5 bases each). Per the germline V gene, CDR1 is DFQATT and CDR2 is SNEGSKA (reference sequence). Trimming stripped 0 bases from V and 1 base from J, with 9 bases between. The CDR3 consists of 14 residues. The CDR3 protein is CSARDGTAQETQYF. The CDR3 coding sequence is TGCAGTGCTAGAGATGGGACGGCCCAAGAGACCCAGTACTTC.

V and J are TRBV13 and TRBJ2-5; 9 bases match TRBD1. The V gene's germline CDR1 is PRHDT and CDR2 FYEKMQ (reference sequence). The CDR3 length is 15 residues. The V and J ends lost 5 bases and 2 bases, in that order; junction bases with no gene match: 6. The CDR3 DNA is TGTGCCAGCAGCAAAACCGGGACAGGGCAAGAGACCCAGTACTTC. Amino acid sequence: CASSKTGTGQETQYF. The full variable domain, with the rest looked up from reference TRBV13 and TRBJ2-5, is AAGVIQSPRHLIKEKRETATLKCYPIPRHDTVYWYQQGPGQDPQFLISFYEKMQSDKGSIPDRFSAQQFSDYHSELNMSSLELGDSALYFCASSKTGTGQETQYFGPGTRLLVL.

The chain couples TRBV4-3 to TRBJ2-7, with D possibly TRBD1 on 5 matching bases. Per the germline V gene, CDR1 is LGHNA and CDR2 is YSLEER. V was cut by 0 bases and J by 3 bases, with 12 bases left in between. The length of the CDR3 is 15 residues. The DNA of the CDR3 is TGCGCCAGCAGCCAAGATCGCCAGGGTAACTACGAGCAGTACTTC. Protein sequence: CASSQDRQGNYEQYF.

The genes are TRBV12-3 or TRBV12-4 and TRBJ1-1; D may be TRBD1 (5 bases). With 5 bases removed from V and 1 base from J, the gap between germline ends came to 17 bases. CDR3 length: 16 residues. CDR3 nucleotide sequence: TGTGCCAGCAGTCCCTGGGACCGCCTCGGGAACACTGAAGCTTTCTTT. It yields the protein CASSPWDRLGNTEAFF.

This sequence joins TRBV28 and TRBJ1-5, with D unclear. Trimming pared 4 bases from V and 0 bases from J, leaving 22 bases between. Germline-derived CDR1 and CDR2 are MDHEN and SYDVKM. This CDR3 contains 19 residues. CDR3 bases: TGTGCCAGCAGTTCCCCCTGGTCAGCCGAGTCTTATAGCAATCAGCCCCAGCATTTT. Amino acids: CASSSPWSAESYSNQPQHF.